Sequencing of this TCR beta chain was carried out in a study of neoadjuvant anti-PD-1 for oral cavity cancer. The protocol was immunoSEQ multiplex PCR, while the TCRdb copy is restricted to in-frame clones and leaves out a portion. Of under 8,000 clones detected, around 74% appear once; the ten largest clones hold 3% to 3.5%. This clone was seen a few times. The length of the CDR3 is 15 residues. Germline assignment: CDR1 MNHNS and CDR2 SASEGT. J gave up 4 bases and V 2 bases, and 0 bases lay outside the gene matches. The chain combines TRBV6-1 with TRBJ2-1; 12 bases map to TRBD2. The source was PBMCs, collected before nivolumab (anti-PD-1) treatment. The sequence was obtained from a person aged 35-79 years with oral cavity squamous cell carcinoma. The CDR3 here is CASSELAGGYNEQFF. CDR3 sequence (DNA): TGTGCCAGCAGTGAACTAGCGGGGGGGTACAATGAGCAGTTCTTC.